Following are 3 T cell receptor beta chains from one sample sequenced in a study of lung T cells in sarcoidosis with Löfgren's syndrome. TCRdb analysed the reads with MiXCR anew, one entry per CDR3 protein. The sample lists just under 20,000 distinct CDR3 sequences, about a fifth seen once, with about 4% in the top ten. The sequenced sample was CD4+ T cells from PBMCs. These receptors were obtained from a human donor with sarcoidosis (Löfgren's syndrome or another form), or a control subject (not recorded which).

Concerning this clonotype itself: Without the conserved terminal phenylalanine or tryptophan, this CDR3 likely stems from a read error. The rearrangement joins TRBV7-9 to TRBJ1-1; unclear D gene. Germline values: CDR1 SEHNR, CDR2 FQNEAQ (reference sequence). This CDR3 contains 11 residues. CDR3 protein: CVSSQNTEAFL. In DNA, the CDR3 is TGTGTCAGCAGCCAAAATACTGAAGCTTTCCTT.

Ten or more counts support this clonotype. CDR3 region: CASSDVTGDPTDTQYF. CDR3 nucleotide sequence: TGTGCCAGCAGTGACGTGACGGGGGACCCCACAGATACGCAGTATTTT. The V and J genes are TRBV28 and TRBJ2-3, with D possibly being TRBD2 (6 bases). Germline V gene data show CDR1 as MDHEN and CDR2 as SYDVKM. The CDR3 is 16 amino acids. V was clipped by 5 bases and J by 2 bases, with 17 bases between them.

By frequency in the sample, this clonotype is medium-sized. CDR3 in amino acids: CSALQAPNYEQYF. The CDR3 region has the DNA TGCAGTGCCCTTCAGGCTCCCAACTACGAGCAGTACTTC. The chain combines TRBV20-1 with TRBJ2-7; D is undetermined. Trimming removed 6 bases at V and 3 bases at J, with 15 bases between. The CDR3 runs 13 residues. Germline values: CDR1 DFQATT, CDR2 SNEGSKA (reference sequence).